The 29 T cell receptor beta chains reported below all come from one sample, sequenced in a study of blood T cells in healthy people across ages. A sample-barcoded 5' primer and a J-beta primer mix were used in a second PCR of roughly 7 to 11 cycles. MiXCR, applied by TCRdb to the 5' RACE reads, yields one record per CDR3 protein. The sample lists more than 800,000 distinct CDR3 sequences, around 30% occurring once. Sequencing used blood. Receptors were obtained from a woman older than 75 in good health.

This clonotype has at least ten counts. Written as DNA, the CDR3 is TGCGCCAGCAGCCTGGACCCTGCCCGGGGGAACATTCAGTACTTC. Amino acid sequence: CASSLDPARGNIQYF. The chain links TRBV5-1 to TRBJ2-4; the D gene is possibly TRBD2 (6 bases). V dropped 4 bases and J dropped 7 bases, with 18 bases sitting between them. Germline CDR1 is SGHRS and CDR2 is YFSETQ. The CDR3 spans 15 residues.

The CDR3 sequence: CSVEVDFRARYF. The CDR3 region has the DNA TGCAGCGTTGAAGTAGACTTTCGGGCCCGGTACTTC. This chain joins TRBV29-1 and TRBJ2-5; no definite D call. Trimming left V 1 base short and J 13 bases short, with 16 bases between. The CDR3 has 12 amino acids. Germline-derived CDR1 and CDR2 are SQVTM and ANQGSEA.

The chain links TRBV10-3 to TRBJ1-5; no firm D call. Germline CDR1 reads ENHRY; CDR2 reads SYGVKD. The CDR3 spans 12 residues. V was pared by 10 bases and J by 3 bases, with 10 bases between. The CDR3 reads CATSGDNQPQHF. In DNA, the CDR3 is TGTGCCACGTCTGGGGACAATCAGCCCCAGCATTTT.

J is TRBJ2-5 and V is TRBV7-2, with TRBD2 matching 13 bases. The V and J ends lost 4 bases and 2 bases, in that order; junction bases with no gene match: 10. CDR3 size: 18 residues. Germline V gene data show CDR1 as SGHTA and CDR2 as FQGNSA. CDR3 loop: CASSSRTSGRWRQETQYF. CDR3 in DNA: TGTGCCAGCAGCTCAAGGACTAGCGGGAGATGGAGGCAAGAGACCCAGTACTTC.

The sample holds a few counts of this clonotype. The chain is built from TRBV10-3 and TRBJ1-2, with unresolved D. V gave up 4 bases and J gave up 8 bases, with 20 bases separating them. CDR3 size: 15 residues. Germline assignment: CDR1 ENHRY and CDR2 SYGVKD. The CDR3 sequence is CAISGPGGLIEGYTF. CDR3 sequence (DNA): TGTGCCATCAGTGGTCCGGGAGGCCTTATTGAGGGCTACACCTTC.

Comments on this clonotype: This could be a read error, since a much larger clone is one nucleotide away. The rearrangement links TRBV20-1 to TRBJ2-5; D perhaps matches TRBD2 (5 bases). V was trimmed by 5 bases and J by 11 bases, leaving 18 bases between them. Germline assignment: CDR1 DFQATT and CDR2 SNEGSKA (reference sequence). The CDR3 is 12 residues long. As DNA, the CDR3 is TGCAGTGCTTCTAGCAATGACAATGAGCAGTACTTC. Protein: CSASSNDNEQYF.

This clonotype appeared a single time. V usage is TRBV30 and J usage is TRBJ2-1, with 10 positions matching TRBD2. The junction had 1 base not matched to a gene; V was cut back by 0 bases and J by 11 bases. The germline V gene has CDR1 GTSNPN and CDR2 SVGIG (reference sequence). The CDR3 sequence is 12 residues long. The CDR3 spells CAWSVAGGKQFF. CDR3 in DNA: TGTGCCTGGAGTGTAGCGGGAGGGAAGCAGTTCTTC.

The sample holds many counts of this clonotype. The CDR3 sequence is CASSAPGLAGEETQYF. As DNA, the CDR3 is TGTGCCAGCAGCGCCCCGGGACTAGCGGGGGAAGAGACCCAGTACTTC. The V call is TRBV2, the J call TRBJ2-5; the match to TRBD2 covers 14 bases. J gave up 3 bases and V 6 bases, and 6 bases lay outside the gene matches. This CDR3 comprises 16 residues. In germline, CDR1 is SNHLY, CDR2 FYNNEI.

This clonotype occurred many times. This chain links TRBV6-5 with TRBJ2-5; D may correspond to TRBD1 or TRBD2 (6 bases each). Germline values: CDR1 MNHEY, CDR2 SVGAGI. This CDR3 region has 15 residues. Trimming took off 0 bases at V and 5 bases at J, with 13 bases between the two ends. CDR3: CASSYSLGGRETQYF. CDR3 in DNA: TGTGCCAGCAGTTACTCGTTGGGGGGCAGGGAGACCCAGTACTTC.

J is TRBJ2-7 and V is TRBV11-3; 12 bases are a match to TRBD1. The V and J ends lost 6 bases and 10 bases, in that order; junction bases with no gene match: 16. Germline V CDR1 and CDR2: SGHNT, YENEEA. The CDR3 has 16 residues. DNA of the CDR3: TGTGCCAGCAGTCGCGGGACAGGGGGCTTGGGGGAGATCCAGTACTTC. Its translation is CASSRGTGGLGEIQYF. The full variable domain, with the rest looked up from reference TRBV11-3 and TRBJ2-7, is EAGVVQSPRYKIIEKKQPVAFWCNPISGHNTLYWYLQNLGQGPELLIRYENEEAVDDSQLPKDRFSAERLKGVDSTLKIQPAELGDSAVYLCASSRGTGGLGEIQYFGPGTRLTVT.

Many counts were recorded for this clonotype. CDR3 DNA sequence: TGTGCCAGCAGCGCAACTGACAGGAAATTCTATGGCTACACCTTC. It is translated as CASSATDRKFYGYTF. The V and J genes are TRBV6-5 and TRBJ1-2; perhaps TRBD1 as D (6 bases). This CDR3 is 15 amino acids long. V was cut by 6 bases and J by 4 bases, with 18 bases left in between. Germline V lookup: CDR1 MNHEY, CDR2 SVGAGI.

V gene TRBV30 combines with J gene TRBJ1-3; TRBD1 is a possible D gene (5 bases). From germline, CDR1 is GTSNPN and CDR2 SVGIG (reference sequence). V was pared by 2 bases and J by 1 base, with 15 bases between. The length of the CDR3 is 16 residues. Here the CDR3 reads CAWSRGRASSGNTIYF. CDR3 DNA sequence: TGTGCCTGGAGTCGGGGCCGGGCTTCTTCTGGAAACACCATATATTTT. The whole variable domain, remainder taken from reference TRBV30 and TRBJ1-3, is SQTIHQWPATLVQPVGSPLSLECTVEGTSNPNLYWYRQAAGRGLQLLFYSVGIGQISSEVPQNLSASRPQDRQFILSSKKLLLSDSGFYLCAWSRGRASSGNTIYFGEGSWLTVV.

Many counts were recorded for this clonotype. The genes are TRBV20-1 and TRBJ2-1, with 7 bases aligning to TRBD2. V was clipped by 0 bases and J by 2 bases; unmatched bases: 4. The germline V gene has CDR1 DFQATT and CDR2 SNEGSKA (reference sequence). CDR3 size: 15 residues. Written as DNA, the CDR3 is TGCAGTGCTAGAGAGAGGGGACTACCCTACAATGAGCAGTTCTTC. It is translated as CSARERGLPYNEQFF.

At least ten counts were recorded for this clonotype. Since a much larger clone is just one base distant, this may be a read error. This chain links TRBV12-3 or TRBV12-4 with TRBJ2-1; 8 nucleotides match TRBD1. V was clipped by 0 bases and J by 7 bases; unmatched bases: 2. The CDR3 covers 14 residues. The CDR3 region is CASSLAWTGNEQFF. The CDR3, as DNA: TGTGCCAGCAGTTTAGCATGGACAGGGAATGAGCAGTTCTTC.

This clonotype was found a few times. The chain combines TRBV20-1 with TRBJ1-2; 8 nucleotides align to TRBD1. The length of the CDR3 is 15 residues. The J segment lost 5 bases and the V segment lost 1 base, leaving 9 bases of the junction unmatched. Germline values: CDR1 DFQATT, CDR2 SNEGSKA (reference sequence). The CDR3 region has the DNA TGCAGTGCTAGAGGGGACAGGATCCTTAATTATGGCTACACCTTC. It yields the protein CSARGDRILNYGYTF.

This clonotype was seen many times. The rearrangement links TRBV20-1 to TRBJ2-7; weak D call: TRBD1 (5 bases). The CDR3 spans 12 residues. Germline lookup yields CDR1 DFQATT and CDR2 SNEGSKA (reference sequence). This CDR3 reads CLIQGSAYEQYF. The CDR3 DNA follows: TGCCTGATTCAGGGCTCTGCCTACGAGCAGTACTTC.

The chain couples TRBV5-1 to TRBJ1-2; D may be TRBD1 (5 bases). The germline V and J ends were trimmed by 4 bases and 5 bases, with 21 bases remaining between them. Germline V CDR1 and CDR2: SGHRS, YFSETQ. The CDR3 extends over 16 amino acids. In DNA, the CDR3 is TGCGCCAGCAGCGCTCAGCCGGGACGGATACAATATGGCTACACCTTC. Translated, it gives CASSAQPGRIQYGYTF.

The table lists this clonotype with many counts. The V call is TRBV7-2, the J call TRBJ2-7, with TRBD1 matching 7 bases. With 3 bases clipped from V and 3 bases from J, the junction kept 5 bases outside the gene matches. The CDR3 sequence is 14 residues long. From germline, CDR1 is SGHTA and CDR2 FQGNSA. The DNA for the CDR3 is TGTGCCAGCAGCTTGGGGACAGCTTTCTACGAGCAGTACTTC. Amino acids: CASSLGTAFYEQYF.

This clonotype occurred many times. The gene calls are TRBV20-1 and TRBJ1-1; TRBD1 is a possible D gene (6 bases). V was clipped by 4 bases and J by 1 base, with 7 bases between them. This CDR3 is built from 12 residues. CDR1 and CDR2 from the germline V gene are DFQATT and SNEGSKA (reference sequence). CDR3: CSATTGNTEAFF. The CDR3 nucleotides are TGCAGTGCTACGACAGGGAACACTGAAGCTTTCTTT.

This clonotype was recorded a few times. This may stem from a read error, because a much larger clone lies one nucleotide away. The gene calls are TRBV9 and TRBJ1-2; D remains ambiguous. The V gene lost 3 bases and the J gene lost 4 bases, with 10 bases spanning the gap. CDR3 length equals 13 residues. Per germline, CDR1 SGDLS and CDR2 YYNGEE. CDR3 nucleotides: TGTGCCAGCAGCGCGGACGGAAGCTATGGCTACACCTTC. It specifies CASSADGSYGYTF.

Comments on this clonotype: A single base separates this from a much larger clone, so it may be a read error. This chain connects TRBV6-5 to TRBJ1-1; 8 bases line up with TRBD1. There are 13 residues in the CDR3. The germline gives CDR1 MNHEY, CDR2 SVGAGI. CDR3 residues: CVSSRGQGRSAFF. Here the CDR3 DNA reads TGTGTCAGCAGTCGCGGACAGGGAAGGTCAGCTTTCTTT.

Note on this clonotype: With a much larger clone just one base away, this may be a read error. The V call is TRBV20-1, the J call TRBJ1-6; a possible D gene is TRBD1 (6 bases). Germline V gene sequence: CDR1 DFQATT, CDR2 SNEGSKA (reference sequence). The CDR3 runs to 17 residues. The CDR3 DNA reads TGCAGTGCTAGGGACAGTCTCCTGAGCTCCTATGATTCACCCCTCCACTTT. Protein product: CSARDSLLSSYDSPLHF.

This clonotype occurred once. V gene TRBV11-2 combines with J gene TRBJ2-5; D is unresolved. There are 13 residues in the CDR3. Germline V gene lookup returns CDR1 SGHAT and CDR2 FQNNGV. V lost 5 bases to trimming and J lost 0 bases, with 7 bases between them. DNA of the CDR3: TGTGCCAGCAGCCAACCCTACCAAGAGACCCAGTACTTC. Protein product: CASSQPYQETQYF.

This clonotype showed up many times. The chain is built from TRBV6-5 and TRBJ1-2; perhaps TRBD1 as D (5 bases). Trimming removed 9 bases from V and 2 bases from J, with 16 bases in between. CDR3 length: 14 amino acids. From germline, CDR1 is MNHEY and CDR2 SVGAGI. The DNA for the CDR3 is TGTGCCAGTAGTAGGAGTGGGACCAACTATGGCTACACCTTC. This sequence encodes CASSRSGTNYGYTF.

The table lists this clonotype with many counts. This chain uses TRBV3-1 with TRBJ1-6, with TRBD1 matching over 8 bases. CDR1 is LGHDT, CDR2 YNNKEL, per germline (reference sequence). CDR3 length: 15 residues. The J segment lost 6 bases and the V segment lost 6 bases, leaving 7 bases of the junction unmatched. The CDR3 DNA follows: TGTGCCAGCAGACTTGCGACAGGGGTTAATTCACCCCTCCACTTT. Protein sequence: CASRLATGVNSPLHF.

This clonotype was seen only a few times. A much more abundant neighbour one base away suggests this may be a read error. This rearrangement joins TRBV27 to TRBJ2-5; 9 positions agree with TRBD2. The germline gives CDR1 MNHEY, CDR2 SMNVEV (reference sequence). The V and J ends lost 4 bases and 11 bases, in that order; junction bases with no gene match: 14. The CDR3 loop spans 15 amino acids. The CDR3 is CASSSLAGLGNEQYF. DNA of the CDR3: TGTGCCAGCAGTTCCCTAGCGGGGTTAGGGAATGAGCAGTACTTC.

Concerning this clonotype: A much larger clone lies one base from this, so it may be a read error. The V gene is TRBV12-3 or TRBV12-4, the J gene TRBJ2-1; TRBD2 agrees at 8 bases. TRBJ2-7 explains the end of the DNA better; the J call may be wrong. CDR3 length equals 16 residues. The CDR3 coding sequence is TGTGCCAGCAGTTTCCCAACTAGCGGCCCCTACAATGAGCAGTACTTC. As protein: CASSFPTSGPYNEQYF.

The J gene is TRBJ2-4, the V gene TRBV7-2; D is possibly TRBD1 (5 bases). The CDR3 spans 16 residues. Trimming took 5 bases from V and 0 from J, leaving 14 bases between them. The germline gives CDR1 SGHTA, CDR2 FQGNSA. CDR3 sequence: CASSPGHDIAKNIQYF. CDR3 nucleotide sequence: TGTGCCAGCAGCCCCGGACACGATATAGCCAAAAACATTCAGTACTTC.

To note about this clonotype: This sequence may be a read error, since a much larger clone differs from it by one base. The J gene is TRBJ2-5, the V gene TRBV27, with no clear D. CDR3 length: 13 residues. The germline CDR1 and CDR2 sequences are MNHEY and SMNVEV (reference sequence). The CDR3 protein is CAISSGVGQTQYF. CDR3 in DNA: TGTGCCATCAGTTCCGGAGTCGGACAGACCCAGTACTTC.